Presented here are 5 T cell receptor beta chains from one specimen sequenced in a study of human T cells and chemical hapten exposure. Via MiXCR, TCRdb re-called the RACE reads, giving one row per CDR3 protein. The sample yields fewer than 300,000 distinct CDR3 sequences, around 9.3% seen once. Time point indicated: pre-sensitization, week 0. Treatment: therapeutic diphenylcyclopropenone sensitization with weekly scalp DPC. Sequenced here: whole blood, sampled in connection with sensitization to the hapten diphenylcyclopropenone (DPC). These receptors were collected from a woman aged 40 to 55 with alopecia areata. Some clones in this sample may be carry-over from other donors' samples.

This clonotype was counted only a few times. The chain couples TRBV5-1 to TRBJ2-1, with D possibly matching TRBD2 (6 bases). Between the trimmed V and J ends, which lost 1 base and 3 bases, there was a span of 14 bases. This CDR3 spans 16 amino acids. Germline-derived CDR1 and CDR2 are SGHRS and YFSETQ. CDR3 protein: CASSLSLDYVYNEQFF. The CDR3 nucleotides read TGCGCCAGCAGCTTGTCTCTGGACTACGTCTACAATGAGCAGTTCTTC.

The genes are TRBV20-1 and TRBJ1-6, with D unresolved. Germline V gives CDR1 DFQATT, CDR2 SNEGSKA (reference sequence). Trimming left V 1 base short and J 7 bases short, with 8 bases between. CDR3 size: 13 residues. This chain's CDR3 is CSARGLTNSPLHF. CDR3 sequence (DNA): TGCAGTGCTAGAGGACTGACCAATTCACCCCTCCACTTT.

CDR3 sequence (DNA): TGTGCCAGCAGTTACAGGGGACAGGGGACAGATACGCAGTATTTT. Its protein product is CASSYRGQGTDTQYF. This sequence joins TRBV6-6 and TRBJ2-3, with 10 bases lining up with TRBD1. This CDR3 contains 15 residues. Germline CDR1 MNHNY, CDR2 SVGAGI (reference sequence). Trimming removed 2 bases from V and 3 bases from J; junction bases left unmatched: 2.

The V call is TRBV4-2, the J call TRBJ2-1, with 11 bases identical to TRBD2. The CDR3 extends over 16 amino acids. The trim removed 0 bases at V and 4 bases at J, leaving 2 bases unmatched. Germline V gene lookup returns CDR1 LGHNA and CDR2 YNFKEQ. The CDR3 nucleotides are TGTGCCAGCAGCCAAGATCTAGCGGGGGGTTACAATGAGCAGTTCTTC. As protein: CASSQDLAGGYNEQFF.

This clonotype was observed at least ten times. V usage is TRBV27 and J usage is TRBJ1-1; D gene uncertain. The germline gives CDR1 MNHEY, CDR2 SMNVEV (reference sequence). The ends were cut back, 6 bases at V and 4 bases at J, with 12 bases in the middle. The CDR3 is made up of 13 amino acids. The CDR3 here is CASSLRSVTEAFF. CDR3 DNA sequence: TGTGCCAGCAGCCTTCGTTCGGTCACTGAAGCTTTCTTT.